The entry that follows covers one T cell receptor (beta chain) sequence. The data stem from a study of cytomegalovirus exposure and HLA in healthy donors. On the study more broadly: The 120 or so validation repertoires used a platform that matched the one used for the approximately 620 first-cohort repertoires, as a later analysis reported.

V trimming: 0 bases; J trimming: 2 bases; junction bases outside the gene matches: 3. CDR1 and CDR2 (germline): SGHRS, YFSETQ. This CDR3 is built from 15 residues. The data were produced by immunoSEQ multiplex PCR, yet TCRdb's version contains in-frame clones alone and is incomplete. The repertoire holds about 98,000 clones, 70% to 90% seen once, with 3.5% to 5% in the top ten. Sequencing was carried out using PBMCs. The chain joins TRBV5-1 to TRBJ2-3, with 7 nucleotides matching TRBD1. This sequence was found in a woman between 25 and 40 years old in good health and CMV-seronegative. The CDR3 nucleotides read TGCGCCAGCAGCTTGGCGGGACAGCCCACAGATACGCAGTATTTT. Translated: CASSLAGQPTDTQYF.